This TCR beta chain was found in a study of graft-versus-host responses after intestinal transplantation (dated by TCRdb to the early 2020s). With respect to the entire study: Recipients received multivisceral, liver-intestinal, or isolated intestinal transplants. A peak of at least 4% donor T cells among recipient peripheral blood mononuclear cells was the definition used for donor T cell macrochimerism. After intestinal transplantation, graft-versus-host and host-versus-graft alloreactive T cell clones were followed in the graft, circulation and bone marrow using bulk TCR-beta CDR3 sequencing. Every recipient was given anti-thymocyte globulin induction, then maintenance tacrolimus and steroids for approximately 3 years. A cohort of about two dozen intestinal transplant recipients, including one retransplant, was enrolled, and 3 patients lacking pretransplant specimens were excluded. Alloreactive clones were identified by sequencing pre-transplant mixed lymphocyte reaction products and comparing them with unstimulated pre-transplant donor and recipient T cells. Instead of going to the commercial service, samples from a few later patients were sequenced in-house on an Illumina MiSeq and processed with MiXCR.

From the cysteine up to the phenylalanine, the CDR3 has a length of 16 residues. CDR3 DNA only is kept here, 48 bases in frame from base 1. V is cut back by 4 bases and J by 3 bases, with 9 bases in the junction unmatched. Based on the germline V gene, the CDR1 and CDR2 sequences are MNHNS and SASEGT. The time point label corresponds to: cells obtained before transplantation from donor or recipient. CD3+CD4+ and CD3+CD8+ populations were FACS-sorted from unstimulated pre-transplant donor and recipient cells taken from spleen or lymph nodes. The paper's findings and limits, for the study overall: GvH clones turned up in recipient bone marrow, with some appearing earlier in ileal mucosa or blood, a pattern consistent with an intestinal mucosal origin. The conclusions were limited by the relatively low number and heterogeneity of the intestinal transplant patients. High GvH to HvG T cell clonal ratios were observed in the allografts of patients with donor T cell macrochimerism. Peak levels of circulating GvH clones were associated with declines in HvG clones early after transplant.

As to this clone: Which antigen it targets is not known. There are no base qualities to consult, and no much larger clone falls within one base.

Receptor libraries were prepared by the immunoSEQ multiplex PCR assay. For most patients, genomic DNA was isolated using the Qiagen DNeasy Blood and Tissue Kit and was shipped frozen to Adaptive Biotechnologies for TCR sequencing. Adaptive Biotechnologies carried out high-throughput TCR-beta CDR3 sequencing of genomic DNA for most patients. Under the source paper's analysis protocol: TCR sequencing data were retrieved from Adaptive's ImmunoSEQ software for 15 to 20 patients, whereas a few other patients were processed with MiXCR and VDJtools. To correct CD4 versus CD8 sorting errors, any sequence found in both subsets at a frequency ratio below 5:1 was removed. CDR3 nucleotide sequences shared by donor and recipient were removed because the origin of these sequences could not be assigned. To be classed as alloreactive, a clone needed at least 2-fold expansion over unstimulated cells and a minimum CFSE-low frequency of 0.002% (template counts) or 0.001% (read counts). Clones detected in sequenced pre-transplant spleen, lymph node, or MLR CFSE-low populations of the donor or recipient were defined as mappable. Cumulative frequency of alloreactive clones was calculated as a percentage of all sequences weighted by copy number. Imported from immuneACCESS, the table was reduced by TCRdb to in-frame sequences with V and J called. These copies leave out some clones; in studies compared against another copy, an unresolved V gene accounts for under half, and the cause of the remainder is not known. That table is the source of V, J and clone size, and D and trimming were worked out from the DNA. This sample comprises 35,000 to 45,000 clones, 94% of them detected only once. The ten largest clonotypes hold roughly 0.22% of the sample.

The V gene is TRBV6-1 and the J gene is TRBJ2-5; 9 junctional bases match TRBD2. This sequence originates from a human donor who was the organ donor for an intestinal transplant. This specimen was unstimulated CD4+ T cells sorted from spleen or lymph node cells, taken before transplant. At the DNA level, the sequence is TGTGCCAGCAGTGGGGGATCGCGGGGGGGCGAAGAGACCCAGTACTTC. It translates to CASSGGSRGGEETQYF.